This TCR beta chain emerged from a study of human T cells and chemical hapten exposure (dated by TCRdb to the early 2020s). Background on the whole study: For sensitization, 2% DPC in acetone was applied to a roughly 2 cm by roughly 2 cm area of upper inner arm skin. Throughout the roughly 23-week study period, patients were also given weekly therapeutic DPC doses on the scalp. Patch testing was done on the upper back using Finn chambers containing 0.01% DPC, and results were scored after 6 days according to International Contact Dermatitis Research Group standards. Most of the patients in the cohort were female, and the cohort covered alopecia areata with under or over 50% scalp involvement, alopecia totalis and alopecia universalis. The libraries were sequenced as a pool, and the TCR yield per sample differed mostly because of small variations in library volumes within the pool. The study tracked peripheral blood TCR repertoire changes in vivo during primary and secondary sensitization to the hapten diphenylcyclopropenone (DPC) in alopecia patients. Blood samples were taken from patients before sensitization (week 0) and at 2, 6 and about 24 weeks after DPC sensitization. For TCR sequencing, blood came from 25 to 35 alopecia patients at anywhere from one to four time points (pre-sensitization, 2, 6 and 24 weeks).

This clonotype was seen only a few times. The target of this receptor is not known. No clone much larger than this one lies a single base away; base qualities are absent. The library was produced with RACE. Reads for this sample came from a NextSeq 500. Library preparation attached unique molecular identifiers to individual cDNA molecules for quantitative, reproducible TCR counting. Each blood RNA sample was used to sequence both TCR alpha and TCR beta chains. Per the source publication's procedure: A median of around 96,000 TCRs per sample was observed, with a range of roughly 20,000 to 700,000. V, J and CDR3 annotation of the TCR reads was performed with the Decombinator software suite. To make PS versus PT1 abundance plots, every sample was subsampled to the same number of TCRs (28,000). TCRs were defined as expanded if absent before sensitization and observed at least eight times at the 2-week time point. TCRdb reprocessed the public reads (quality trimming at Q25 with fastp, clone calling with MiXCR) and kept in-frame beta chains. Every entry covers one CDR3 protein and lists the most common genes and DNA from its rows. It is TCRdb's table, rather than the study itself, that gives the V and J calls and clone size. A total of tens of thousands of distinct CDR3 sequences appear in this sample, 9.9% of them only once. The ten largest clones capture approximately 17% of the sample.

On the study overall, not on this receptor specifically: After repeated subsampling, changes were observed in the strength of the expansion versus patch-test correlation and in the threshold at which the correlation became significant. Because every patient had alopecia, a presumed autoimmune disease, the patients' immune response might differ from that of healthy individuals. Patch test score was positively correlated with the number of PT1 expanded TCRs, with significance at thresholds 8, 16 and 32 but not at 4. Compared with pre-sensitization or healthy control sets, expanded TCRs formed significantly more large CDR3 similarity clusters, which is consistent with antigen-driven responses. DPC sensitization did not change the number of TCRs with a frequency above 1 in 1000, and there was no evidence of changes in global repertoire structure.

This sample's time point label indicates: patch test 3, about 24 weeks after DPC sensitization. The treatment or condition label, read with the paper, signifies: therapeutic diphenylcyclopropenone sensitization with weekly scalp DPC. At each patch-test visit, blood was drawn before the patch test was applied. Patients were eligible if aged 18 to 70, diagnosed with alopecia and judged suitable for DPC therapy, and pregnant patients were excluded. Total RNA was extracted from unfractionated whole blood that had been collected in Tempus Blood RNA tubes. The germline V gene (reference sequence) provides CDR1 GTSNPN and CDR2 SVGIG. The CDR3 goes from the cysteine to the phenylalanine over 14 residues. CDR3 DNA is the only sequence kept; it has 42 bases, read in frame from the first base. A distance of 20 bases separates the germline ends of V and J, which lose 8 bases and 4 bases respectively.

The clonotype originates from a middle-aged woman with alopecia areata. Some clones in this sample may be carry-over from other donors' samples. The sample was whole blood, taken in connection with sensitization to the hapten diphenylcyclopropenone (DPC). The chain is made from TRBV30 and TRBJ1-1; the best D guess is TRBD1, with 5 bases matching. The base sequence is TGTGCCGTGGATAGGCCTGGGGGAGGCACTGAAGCTTTCTTT. The translation is CAVDRPGGGTEAFF.